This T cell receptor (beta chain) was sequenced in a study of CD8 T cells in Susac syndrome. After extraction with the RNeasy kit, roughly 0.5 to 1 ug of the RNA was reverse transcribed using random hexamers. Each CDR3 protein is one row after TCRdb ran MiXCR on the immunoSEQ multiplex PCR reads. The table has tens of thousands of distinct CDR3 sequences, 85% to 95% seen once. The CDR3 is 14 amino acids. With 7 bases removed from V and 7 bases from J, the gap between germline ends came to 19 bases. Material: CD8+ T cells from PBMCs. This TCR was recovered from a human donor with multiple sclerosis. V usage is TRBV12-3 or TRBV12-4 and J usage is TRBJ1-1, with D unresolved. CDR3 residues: CASKTSRMIVEAFF. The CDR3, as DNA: TGTGCCAGCAAAACCTCCAGGATGATTGTTGAAGCTTTCTTT.